These 16 T cell receptor beta chains came from one sample sequenced in a study of blood T cell repertoires in COVID-19 (dated by TCRdb to about 2020). The library was built by means of the immunoSEQ multiplex PCR assay. The clones in this table, taken by TCRdb from immuneACCESS, are in-frame only. Not every clone is retained; where verified, under half of the shortfall comes from an unresolved V gene, and the cause of the rest is unknown. This sample holds 200,000 to 300,000 clones; 80% to 90% were observed only once. The ten largest make up roughly 3.3% of the sample. Sequencing used peripheral blood. Receptor source: a woman aged 40 to 50 with acute or convalescent COVID-19.

This chain uses TRBV6-6 with TRBJ2-2; D is undetermined. The CDR3 is 13 amino acids. Germline V gene sequence: CDR1 MNHNY, CDR2 SVGAGI (reference sequence). Trimming removed 2 bases from V and 6 bases from J, with 7 bases in between. This CDR3 is CASSYLGSGELFF. DNA for the CDR3: TGTGCCAGCAGTTACCTAGGCTCCGGGGAGCTGTTTTTT.

V gene TRBV20-1 combines with J gene TRBJ1-2; D is uncertain. V lost 3 bases and J lost 2, with 10 bases in between. The CDR3 contains 13 residues. Germline loops: CDR1 DFQATT, CDR2 SNEGSKA (reference sequence). The CDR3 loop reads CSASSGLNYGYTF. CDR3 DNA sequence: TGCAGTGCTAGTAGCGGACTAAACTATGGCTACACCTTC.

The rearrangement joins TRBV19 to TRBJ2-3, with D possibly matching TRBD2 (6 bases). The CDR3 runs 15 residues. V shed 3 bases and J shed 4 bases, with 14 bases lying between them. Germline loops: CDR1 LNHDA, CDR2 SQIVND (reference sequence). CDR3 sequence reads: CASSIGGDRSDTQYF. The CDR3 DNA reads TGTGCCAGTAGTATCGGCGGGGATCGATCAGATACGCAGTATTTT.

This CDR3 reads CASTTVGSTEAFF. The CDR3 bases are TGCGCCAGCACCACGGTGGGGAGCACTGAAGCTTTCTTT. V and J are TRBV5-1 and TRBJ1-1; D ambiguous. Trimming removed 6 bases at V and 4 bases at J, with 13 bases between. CDR3 length: 13 residues. CDR1 is SGHRS, CDR2 YFSETQ, per germline.

The V and J genes are TRBV6-5 and TRBJ2-3; maybe TRBD1 (5 bases). The CDR3 covers 12 residues. The germline V gene has CDR1 MNHEY and CDR2 SVGAGI. V lost 4 bases to trimming and J lost 5 bases, with 7 bases between them. The CDR3 DNA reads TGTGCCAGCAGTTCCCAGGGAGATACGCAGTATTTT. This encodes CASSSQGDTQYF.

The chain's CDR3 is CASSLFGGGTYEQYV. The DNA of the CDR3 is TGTGCCAGCAGCTTATTTGGCGGGGGGACCTACGAGCAGTACGTC. The chain joins TRBV11-2 to TRBJ2-7, with 8 bases fitting TRBD2. The CDR3 runs to 15 residues. From germline, CDR1 is SGHAT and CDR2 FQNNGV. After removal of 2 bases from V and 2 bases from J, the junction contained 5 bases not matched to a gene.

This chain uses TRBV2 with TRBJ2-3; 13 bases align to TRBD2. Germline CDR1 reads SNHLY; CDR2 reads FYNNEI. The CDR3 is made up of 16 amino acids. The V segment lost 7 bases and the J segment 1 base; nucleotides outside the gene matches: 5. This CDR3 is CASTVGTSGGTDTQYF. The CDR3 DNA reads TGTGCCAGCACAGTCGGGACTAGCGGGGGCACAGATACGCAGTATTTT.

The chain employs TRBV4-2 and TRBJ2-1; TRBD2 might be the D (7 bases). Germline values: CDR1 LGHNA, CDR2 YNFKEQ. Trimming took 0 bases from V and 4 from J, leaving 16 bases between them. The CDR3 covers 17 residues. CDR3 region: CASSQEPIGGGYNEQFF. Here the CDR3 DNA reads TGTGCCAGCAGCCAAGAACCCATAGGGGGGGGATACAATGAGCAGTTCTTC.

The chain carries TRBV4-2 and TRBJ2-1; TRBD2 aligns across 7 bases. Germline lookup yields CDR1 LGHNA and CDR2 YNFKEQ. The CDR3 covers 15 residues. V shed 4 bases and J 2 bases; nucleotides not matched to a gene: 5. In nucleotides, the CDR3 is TGTGCCAGCAGCCCAGCGGGGTATCCCTACAATGAGCAGTTCTTC. It codes for CASSPAGYPYNEQFF.

This chain joins TRBV30 and TRBJ2-3; the match to TRBD2 covers 9 bases. Germline V lookup: CDR1 GTSNPN, CDR2 SVGIG (reference sequence). The CDR3 extends over 18 amino acids. V trimming: 0 bases; J trimming: 1 base; junction bases outside the gene matches: 11. CDR3 region: CAWSVRLLRGGRTDTQYF. The CDR3 coding sequence is TGTGCCTGGAGTGTAAGGTTGTTGCGGGGGGGCCGCACAGATACGCAGTATTTT.

The chain uses TRBV5-1 and TRBJ1-1; D not resolved. Trimming cost V 4 bases and J 1 base, with 5 bases left between them. Per the germline V gene, CDR1 is SGHRS and CDR2 is YFSETQ. The CDR3 covers 12 residues. CDR3 residues: CASSRGNTEAFF. In nucleotides, the CDR3 is TGCGCCAGCAGCCGGGGGAACACTGAAGCTTTCTTT.

The chain couples TRBV5-1 to TRBJ1-4, with TRBD1 matching 7 bases. V lost 4 bases, J lost 6 bases, and 15 bases stayed unmatched. From germline, CDR1 is SGHRS and CDR2 YFSETQ. There are 17 residues in the CDR3. The CDR3 spells CASSRSVDRVLDEKLFF. The CDR3 nucleotides are TGCGCCAGCAGCCGTTCAGTAGACAGGGTGTTGGATGAAAAACTGTTTTTT.

About this clone itself: The junction differs from germline at one of its ends, possibly a read error. The chain has TRBV2 and TRBJ1-2; 7 bases align to TRBD1. Germline CDR1 reads SNHLY; CDR2 reads FYNNEI. This CDR3 contains 19 residues. In DNA form, the CDR3 reads TGTGCCAGCAGCGAAGGGTTGGTGGCCACTCCCGGGACAGCCTATGGCTACACCTTC. This encodes CASSEGLVATPGTAYGYTF. Together with reference TRBV2 and TRBJ1-2, the CDR3 gives the full variable domain: EPEVTQTPSHQVTQMGQEVILRCVPISNHLYFYWYRQILGQKVEFLVSFYNNEISEKSEIFDDQFSVERPDGSNFTLKIRSTKLEDSAMYFCASSEGLVATPGTAYGYTFGSGTRLTVV.

The chain couples TRBV18 to TRBJ2-3, with 9 bases identical to TRBD1. J was trimmed by 3 bases and V by 3 bases; bases with no gene match: 4. This CDR3 region has 15 residues. Germline V gives CDR1 KGHSH, CDR2 LQKENI. This CDR3 is CASSPRDRATDTQYF. CDR3 nucleotide sequence: TGTGCCAGCTCACCGCGGGACAGGGCAACAGATACGCAGTATTTT.

The gene calls are TRBV6-6 and TRBJ2-7; TRBD2 matches 8 bases. Germline V lookup: CDR1 MNHNY, CDR2 SVGAGI (reference sequence). This CDR3 region has 18 residues. The ends lost 5 bases at V and 1 base at J; junction bases unmatched: 16. CDR3 protein: CASSPGGPLAEESYEQYV. The CDR3 DNA reads as TGTGCCAGCAGTCCCGGGGGCCCACTAGCGGAGGAGTCCTACGAGCAGTACGTC.

The chain joins TRBV4-1 to TRBJ1-4; D is unresolved. The germline V gene encodes CDR1 MGHRA and CDR2 YSYEKL. Deletions cut 1 base from V and 4 bases from J, with 7 bases between. This CDR3 contains 14 residues. The CDR3 is CASSQAGFNEKLFF. In DNA, the CDR3 is TGCGCCAGCAGCCAAGCCGGGTTTAATGAAAAACTGTTTTTT.